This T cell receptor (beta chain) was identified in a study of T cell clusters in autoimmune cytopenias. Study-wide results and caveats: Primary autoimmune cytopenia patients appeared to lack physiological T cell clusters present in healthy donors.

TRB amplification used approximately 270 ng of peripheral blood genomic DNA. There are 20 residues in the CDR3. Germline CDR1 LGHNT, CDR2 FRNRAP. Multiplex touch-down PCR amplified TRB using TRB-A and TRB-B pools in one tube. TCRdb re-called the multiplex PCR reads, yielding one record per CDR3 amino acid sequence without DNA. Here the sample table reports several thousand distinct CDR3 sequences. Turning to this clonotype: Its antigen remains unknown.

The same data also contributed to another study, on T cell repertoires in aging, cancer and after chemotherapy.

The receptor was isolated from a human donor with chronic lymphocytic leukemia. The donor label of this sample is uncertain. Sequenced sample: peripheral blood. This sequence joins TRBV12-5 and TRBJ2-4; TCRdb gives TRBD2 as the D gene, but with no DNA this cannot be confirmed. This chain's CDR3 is CASGLTGLAGGLKAKNIQYF. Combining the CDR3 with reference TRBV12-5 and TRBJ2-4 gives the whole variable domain DARVTQTPRHKVTEMGQEVTMRCQPILGHNTVFWYRQTMMQGLELLAYFRNRAPLDDSGMPKDRFSAEMPDATLATLKIQPSEPRDSAVYFCASGLTGLAGGLKAKNIQYFGAGTRLSVL.